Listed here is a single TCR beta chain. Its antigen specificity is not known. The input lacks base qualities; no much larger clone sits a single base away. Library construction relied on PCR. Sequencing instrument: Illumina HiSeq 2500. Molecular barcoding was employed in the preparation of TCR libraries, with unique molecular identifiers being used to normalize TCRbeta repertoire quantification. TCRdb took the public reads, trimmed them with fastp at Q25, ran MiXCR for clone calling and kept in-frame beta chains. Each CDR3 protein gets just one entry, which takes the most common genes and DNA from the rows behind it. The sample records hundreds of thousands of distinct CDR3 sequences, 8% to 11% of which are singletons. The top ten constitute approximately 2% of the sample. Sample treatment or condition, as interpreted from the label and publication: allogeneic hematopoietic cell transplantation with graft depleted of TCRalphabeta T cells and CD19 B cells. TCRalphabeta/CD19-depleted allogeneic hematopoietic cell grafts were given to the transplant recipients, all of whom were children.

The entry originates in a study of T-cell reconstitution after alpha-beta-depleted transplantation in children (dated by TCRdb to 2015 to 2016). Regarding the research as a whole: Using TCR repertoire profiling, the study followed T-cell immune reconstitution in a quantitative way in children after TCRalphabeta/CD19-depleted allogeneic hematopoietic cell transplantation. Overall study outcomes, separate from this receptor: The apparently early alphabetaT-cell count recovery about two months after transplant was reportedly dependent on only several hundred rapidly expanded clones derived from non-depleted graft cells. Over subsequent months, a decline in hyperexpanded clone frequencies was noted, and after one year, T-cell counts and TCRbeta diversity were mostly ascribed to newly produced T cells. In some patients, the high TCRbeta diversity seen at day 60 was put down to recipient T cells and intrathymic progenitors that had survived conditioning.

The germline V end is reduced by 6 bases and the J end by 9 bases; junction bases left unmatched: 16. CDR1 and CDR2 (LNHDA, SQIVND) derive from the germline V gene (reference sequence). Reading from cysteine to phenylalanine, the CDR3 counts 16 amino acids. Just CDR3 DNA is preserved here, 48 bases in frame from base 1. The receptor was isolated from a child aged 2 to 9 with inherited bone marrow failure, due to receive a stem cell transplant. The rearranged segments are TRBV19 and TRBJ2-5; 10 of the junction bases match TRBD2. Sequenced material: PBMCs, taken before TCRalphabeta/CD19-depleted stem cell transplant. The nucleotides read TGTGCCAGTAGGTTGAGTCCAGCGGGAGGGCGCTGGGCCCAGTACTTC. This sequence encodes CASRLSPAGGRWAQYF. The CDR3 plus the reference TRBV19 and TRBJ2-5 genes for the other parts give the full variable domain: DGGITQSPKYLFRKEGQNVTLSCEQNLNHDAMYWYRQDPGQGLRLIYYSQIVNDFQKGDIAEGYSVSREKKESFPLTVTSAQKNPTAFYLCASRLSPAGGRWAQYFGPGTRLLVL.